The 11 T cell receptor beta chains presented below share a single source sample, sequenced in a study of T cells after yellow fever vaccination. TCRdb reprocessed the 5' RACE reads via MiXCR and lists one record per CDR3 protein. The data hold roughly 400,000 distinct CDR3 sequences, with around 20% observed a single time. Sequences were derived from PBMCs, sampled before the yellow fever booster vaccination. These receptors all stem from a man aged 18 to 30 who received the YFV17D yellow fever vaccine.

The chain employs TRBV18 and TRBJ1-4; TRBD1 might be the D (5 bases). CDR1 is KGHSH and CDR2 is LQKENI in the germline V gene. The V and J ends lost 1 base and 0 bases respectively, with 9 bases between them. The CDR3 runs to 16 residues. The chain's CDR3 is CASSPLRGATNEKLFF. In DNA form, the CDR3 reads TGTGCCAGCTCACCACTTAGGGGTGCAACTAATGAAAAACTGTTTTTT.

The V gene is TRBV4-1, the J gene TRBJ1-4, with D maybe TRBD1 (5 bases). Germline CDR1 and CDR2: MGHRA and YSYEKL. This CDR3 contains 15 residues. Trimming took off 1 base at V and 7 bases at J, with 13 bases between the two ends. As DNA, the CDR3 is TGCGCCAGCAGCCAAGTAGGGACTAGCGGTGAAAAACTGTTTTTT. It specifies CASSQVGTSGEKLFF.

The chain uses TRBV4-3 and TRBJ2-5; 10 positions match TRBD2. Trimming cost V 5 bases and J 5 bases; bases outside gene matches: 5. The CDR3 covers 14 residues. Looked up from germline, CDR1 is LGHNA and CDR2 is YSLEER. CDR3 amino acids: CASSRSGGEETQYF. The CDR3 DNA sequence: TGCGCCAGCAGCAGAAGCGGGGGGGAGGAGACCCAGTACTTC.

The chain recombines TRBV5-6 with TRBJ1-2, with D unresolved. Trimming removed 5 bases from V and 8 bases from J, with 22 bases in between. Germline V gene sequence: CDR1 SGHDT, CDR2 YYEEEE. The CDR3 totals 15 residues. The DNA of the CDR3 is TGTGCCAGCAGACCCGGTCCTACCGAGCGTCGCGGCTACACCTTC. Encoded protein: CASRPGPTERRGYTF.

This clonotype was detected a few times. CDR3 residues: CASSYGLYNSPLHF. The CDR3 DNA sequence: TGTGCCAGCAGTTACGGGCTATATAATTCACCCCTCCACTTT. V and J are TRBV6-5 and TRBJ1-6, with D hard to call. Germline lookup yields CDR1 MNHEY and CDR2 SVGAGI. CDR3 length: 14 residues. V was trimmed by 2 bases and J by 4 bases, leaving 6 bases between them.

The chain employs TRBV6-1 and TRBJ1-4; no reliable D call. Looked up from germline, CDR1 is MNHNS and CDR2 is SASEGT. V dropped 1 base and J dropped 4 bases, with 7 bases sitting between them. The CDR3 loop spans 14 amino acids. CDR3 loop: CASSEVWINEKLFF. The CDR3 DNA follows: TGTGCCAGCAGTGAAGTTTGGATTAATGAAAAACTGTTTTTT.

The chain joins TRBV6-2 or TRBV6-3 to TRBJ1-2; the D gene is possibly TRBD1 (6 bases). Germline V gene data show CDR1 as MNHEY and CDR2 as SVGEGT. V gave up 6 bases and J gave up 3 bases, with 14 bases separating them. The CDR3 covers 14 residues. In DNA form, the CDR3 reads TGTGCCAGCAGCACCGGACAGACTCACTATGGCTACACCTTC. Residues: CASSTGQTHYGYTF.

The CDR3 reads CASSLGLPDEQYF. The CDR3 DNA sequence: TGTGCCAGCAGCTTAGGCCTCCCGGACGAGCAGTACTTC. The chain recombines TRBV11-3 with TRBJ2-7; D is undetermined. Germline loops: CDR1 SGHNT, CDR2 YENEEA. V was trimmed by 1 base and J by 5 bases, leaving 9 bases between them. The CDR3 totals 13 residues.

This clonotype was counted only a few times. The chain employs TRBV15 and TRBJ1-1, with 11 bases identical to TRBD1. V shed 0 bases and J 8 bases; nucleotides not matched to a gene: 2. The CDR3 spans 14 residues. From germline, CDR1 is LNHNV and CDR2 YYDKDF (reference sequence). The CDR3 region has the DNA TGTGCCACCAGCAGAGATCGGGACAGGGGGGAAGCTTTCTTT. Translating gives CATSRDRDRGEAFF.

V gene TRBV4-3 combines with J gene TRBJ2-2; tentative D call: TRBD2 (5 bases). The CDR3 has 14 amino acids. CDR1 and CDR2 from the germline V gene are LGHNA and YSLEER. Deletions cut 7 bases from V and 1 base from J, with 10 bases between. Here the CDR3 reads CASIPGLNTGELFF. As DNA, the CDR3 is TGCGCCAGCATCCCCGGACTGAACACCGGGGAGCTGTTTTTT.

This rearrangement joins TRBV11-2 to TRBJ1-3; no definite D call. The V end lost 5 bases, the J end lost 0 bases, and 11 bases lay between the germline ends. Germline CDR1 SGHAT, CDR2 FQNNGV. This CDR3 contains 15 residues. Here the CDR3 reads CASSLPGLSGNTIYF. CDR3 nucleotides: TGTGCCAGCAGCCTCCCCGGACTCTCTGGAAACACCATATATTTT. Drawing the rest from reference TRBV11-2 and TRBJ1-3, the complete variable domain is EAGVAQSPRYKIIEKRQSVAFWCNPISGHATLYWYQQILGQGPKLLIQFQNNGVVDDSQLPKDRFSAERLKGVDSTLKIQPAKLEDSAVYLCASSLPGLSGNTIYFGEGSWLTVV.